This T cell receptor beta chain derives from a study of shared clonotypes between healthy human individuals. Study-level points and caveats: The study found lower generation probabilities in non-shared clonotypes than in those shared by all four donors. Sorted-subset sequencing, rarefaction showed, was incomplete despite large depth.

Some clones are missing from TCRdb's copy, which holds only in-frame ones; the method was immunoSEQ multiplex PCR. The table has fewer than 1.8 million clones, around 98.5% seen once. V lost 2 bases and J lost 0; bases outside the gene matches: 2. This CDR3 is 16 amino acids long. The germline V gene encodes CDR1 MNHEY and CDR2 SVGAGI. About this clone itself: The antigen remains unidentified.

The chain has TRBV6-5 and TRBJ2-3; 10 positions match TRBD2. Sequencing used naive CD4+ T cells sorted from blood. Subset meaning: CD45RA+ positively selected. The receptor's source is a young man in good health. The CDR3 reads CASSYGLAVSTDTQYF. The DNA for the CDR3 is TGTGCCAGCAGTTACGGACTAGCGGTTAGCACAGATACGCAGTATTTT.